Each of the 27 T cell receptor beta chains below was sequenced from the same sample in a study of T-cell reconstitution after alpha-beta-depleted transplantation in children. TCRbeta library construction was performed incorporating unique molecular identifiers. Each CDR3 protein is one row after TCRdb ran MiXCR on the PCR reads. The sample carries 250,000 to 350,000 distinct CDR3 sequences, 9.9% recorded once. The specimen was PBMCs from the stem cell graft donor, collected from the stem cell graft. These TCRs come from a human donor who donated a stem cell graft to a child with SCID.

This clonotype was observed many times. The rearrangement joins TRBV10-3 to TRBJ1-1; D unclear. V was cut by 3 bases and J by 3 bases, with 8 bases left in between. From germline, CDR1 is ENHRY and CDR2 SYGVKD. The CDR3 consists of 13 residues. CDR3 amino acids: CAISDGFDTEAFF. The CDR3 DNA reads as TGTGCCATCAGTGATGGGTTTGACACTGAAGCTTTCTTT.

A few counts support this clonotype. The V gene is TRBV27, the J gene TRBJ2-7, with 7 bases lining up with TRBD1. V shed 5 bases, J shed 6 bases, and the junction held 13 bases outside the gene matches. CDR1 is MNHEY and CDR2 is SMNVEV in the germline V gene (reference sequence). This CDR3 contains 15 residues. DNA for the CDR3: TGTGCCAGCAGTCCCACCGGGACAGTGCGATCCGAGCAGTACTTC. This codes for CASSPTGTVRSEQYF.

This clonotype appeared a few times. The rearrangement uses TRBV14 and TRBJ1-1; no definite D call. V lost 0 bases, J lost 7 bases, and 9 bases lay in between. The germline V gene has CDR1 SGHDN and CDR2 FVKESK. This CDR3 has 13 residues. CDR3 residues: CASSQDTGFEAFF. CDR3 nucleotides: TGTGCCAGCAGCCAAGATACGGGTTTTGAAGCTTTCTTT.

This clonotype was counted only a few times. This chain links TRBV12-3 or TRBV12-4 with TRBJ1-6; the D is unclear. The CDR3 extends over 13 amino acids. The V end was cut by 7 bases, the J end by 9 bases, with 13 bases between. CDR3 sequence (DNA): TGTGCCAGCACCTTAGTCCCGGGTTCACCCCTCCACTTT. Its protein is CASTLVPGSPLHF.

The chain carries TRBV15 and TRBJ2-7, with a possible D match to TRBD2 (6 bases). The CDR3 length is 14 residues. Germline V gives CDR1 LNHNV, CDR2 YYDKDF (reference sequence). Trimming removed 0 bases at V and 4 bases at J, with 10 bases between. CDR3 DNA: TGTGCCACCAGCAGAGATCTCGGGGGATACGAGCAGTACTTC. Its protein product is CATSRDLGGYEQYF.

This clonotype showed up just a few times. The rearrangement links TRBV27 to TRBJ2-7; D call uncertain. Trimming cost V 1 base and J 7 bases, with 8 bases left between them. The CDR3 length is 12 residues. CDR1 and CDR2 from the germline V gene are MNHEY and SMNVEV (reference sequence). The CDR3 loop reads CASSLLGVEQYF. DNA for the CDR3: TGTGCCAGCAGTTTATTGGGTGTGGAGCAGTACTTC.

This clonotype came up a few times. The chain carries TRBV27 and TRBJ2-2; tentatively, D is TRBD2 (7 bases). This CDR3 region has 19 residues. Between the trimmed V and J ends, which lost 5 bases and 4 bases, there was a span of 26 bases. Germline values: CDR1 MNHEY, CDR2 SMNVEV (reference sequence). CDR3 coding DNA: TGTGCCAGCAGTCAAACTAGCGCGGGGGCCCGACGTGGCACCGGGGAGCTGTTTTTT. Translated, it gives CASSQTSAGARRGTGELFF.

Worth noting for this clonotype: A read error is possible here, since a much larger clone lies one base away. The CDR3 region has the DNA TGCAGCGCCAGAATGGCCGGGGAGCTGTTTTTT. The encoded protein is CSARMAGELFF. The V and J genes are TRBV29-1 and TRBJ2-2; D ambiguous. Germline V CDR1 and CDR2: SQVTM, ANQGSEA. V dropped 7 bases and J dropped 6 bases, with 9 bases sitting between them. This CDR3 has 11 amino acids.

The chain combines TRBV6-2 or TRBV6-3 with TRBJ2-7, with D maybe TRBD1 (5 bases). V shed 7 bases and J shed 3 bases, with 16 bases lying between them. Germline loops: CDR1 MNHEY, CDR2 SVGEGT. This CDR3 contains 14 residues. CDR3 protein: CASTNIGQSYEQYF. CDR3 nucleotides: TGTGCCAGCACCAATATAGGACAAAGCTACGAGCAGTACTTC.

There are many counts of this clonotype. The chain recombines TRBV6-5 with TRBJ1-5; 7 bases fit TRBD1. CDR3 length: 16 amino acids. V lost 6 bases to trimming and J lost 8 bases; unmatched junction nucleotides: 16. CDR1 is MNHEY, CDR2 SVGAGI, per germline. The CDR3 nucleotides read TGTGCCAGCAGAGCTCTTCTGACAGGGTTGGAGAAGCCCCAGCATTTT. It is translated as CASRALLTGLEKPQHF.

This clonotype was observed a handful of times. The chain couples TRBV5-1 to TRBJ2-4; the match to TRBD1 covers 8 bases. After removal of 3 bases from V and 0 bases from J, the junction contained 5 bases not matched to a gene. The germline CDR1 and CDR2 sequences are SGHRS and YFSETQ. The CDR3 extends over 16 amino acids. CDR3 in DNA: TGCGCCAGCAGCTCGGGACAGGCCCTAGCCAAAAACATTCAGTACTTC. It specifies CASSSGQALAKNIQYF.

Turning to this clonotype: A much larger clone lies one base from this, so it may be a read error. The chain couples TRBV6-1 to TRBJ1-6; D unresolved. The CDR3 has 14 amino acids. CDR1 and CDR2 from the germline V gene are MNHNS and SASEGT. CDR3 nucleotide sequence: TGTGTCAGCAGGATAAAATCCGAAAGTGGATCCCTCCACTTT. Amino acid sequence: CVSRIKSESGSLHF.

This clonotype appeared a few times. The V gene is TRBV10-3, the J gene TRBJ2-5; D is ambiguous. This CDR3 contains 14 residues. Germline V gene lookup returns CDR1 ENHRY and CDR2 SYGVKD. The germline V and J ends were trimmed by 2 bases and 9 bases, with 16 bases remaining between them. CDR3 sequence reads: CAISEGSSAWAQYF. As DNA, the CDR3 is TGTGCCATCAGTGAGGGCTCCTCCGCCTGGGCCCAGTACTTC.

The chain couples TRBV3-1 to TRBJ2-6; the D is unclear. Germline V gives CDR1 LGHDT, CDR2 YNNKEL (reference sequence). The length of the CDR3 is 11 residues. V was clipped by 8 bases and J by 1 base, with 0 bases between them. The CDR3 DNA reads TGTGCCAGCTCTGGGGCCAACGTCCTGACTTTC. It is translated as CASSGANVLTF.

This clonotype was recorded a few times. The J gene is TRBJ2-3, the V gene TRBV29-1; weak D call: TRBD2 (5 bases). Germline CDR1 and CDR2: SQVTM and ANQGSEA. Trimming stripped 3 bases from V and 7 bases from J, with 11 bases between. The CDR3 totals 12 residues. The CDR3: CSVEEQTNTQYF. The CDR3 DNA reads TGCAGCGTTGAGGAACAGACTAATACGCAGTATTTT.

The CDR3 DNA follows: TGTGCCAGCAGCCAAACCGGGCCTGGCTACACCTTC. Protein product: CASSQTGPGYTF. The chain couples TRBV4-2 to TRBJ1-2; D gene uncertain. CDR3 size: 12 residues. Germline lookup yields CDR1 LGHNA and CDR2 YNFKEQ. Trimming took 2 bases from V and 7 from J, leaving 8 bases between them.

This chain uses TRBV6-6 with TRBJ2-7, with no clear D. The CDR3 totals 12 residues. The V gene's germline CDR1 is MNHNY and CDR2 SVGAGI (reference sequence). The chain's CDR3 is CAVSRSNYEQYF. In DNA form, the CDR3 reads TGTGCGGTGTCGAGGTCAAACTACGAGCAGTACTTC.

Only a few counts were recorded for this clonotype. The gene calls are TRBV7-8 and TRBJ2-7; 9 bases align to TRBD1. Germline assignment: CDR1 SGHVS and CDR2 FQNEAQ. CDR3 length: 14 amino acids. The junction had 7 bases not matched to a gene; V was cut back by 5 bases and J by 5 bases. CDR3: CASSLGTGPNEQYF. The CDR3 DNA is TGTGCCAGCAGCCTTGGGACAGGGCCCAACGAGCAGTACTTC.

This chain connects TRBV20-1 to TRBJ2-5, with D perhaps matching TRBD1 (6 bases). Germline CDR1 DFQATT, CDR2 SNEGSKA (reference sequence). The CDR3 contains 15 residues. Deletions cut 5 bases from V and 1 base from J, with 17 bases between. This CDR3 is CSAVNLGGTQETQYF. CDR3 bases: TGCAGTGCTGTCAACCTTGGGGGCACCCAAGAGACCCAGTACTTC.

This clonotype was counted only a few times. This chain connects TRBV5-1 to TRBJ2-2, with unresolved D. Trimming shortened V by 3 bases and J by 5 bases, and 11 bases separated the two germline ends. This CDR3 comprises 14 residues. Germline V gene lookup returns CDR1 SGHRS and CDR2 YFSETQ. The CDR3 coding sequence is TGCGCCAGCAGCTCCTCCGTTCCGACCGGGGAGCTGTTTTTT. Its translation: CASSSSVPTGELFF.

This clonotype was found a few times. The rearrangement joins TRBV19 to TRBJ2-7; D possibly corresponds to TRBD2 (5 bases). The CDR3 runs to 16 residues. Per the germline V gene, CDR1 is LNHDA and CDR2 is SQIVND (reference sequence). Trimming left V 7 bases short and J 2 bases short, with 21 bases between. CDR3 nucleotides: TGTGCCAGTACTAACGAGGGCAGAGACGGCCCCTACGAGCAGTACTTC. Translated: CASTNEGRDGPYEQYF.

This clonotype has only a few counts. CDR3 nucleotide sequence: TGTGCCAGCAGTGGACGTATTAGGACAGATACGCAGTATTTT. Translation gives CASSGRIRTDTQYF. This chain links TRBV6-1 with TRBJ2-3; D unclear. CDR3 length: 14 residues. CDR1 is MNHNS and CDR2 is SASEGT in the germline V gene. The germline V and J ends were trimmed by 4 bases and 3 bases, with 11 bases remaining between them.

This clonotype was observed a few times. The chain combines TRBV7-3 with TRBJ2-5; tentatively, D is TRBD1 (6 bases). V lost 5 bases, J lost 5 bases, and 18 bases lay in between. This CDR3 has 15 amino acids. CDR1 SGHTA and CDR2 FQGTGA come from the germline V gene. The DNA of the CDR3 is TGTGCCAGCAGCCTCAACACAGGGATGGAGGAGACCCAGTACTTC. Protein sequence: CASSLNTGMEETQYF.

This clonotype was picked up many times. V and J are TRBV12-3 or TRBV12-4 and TRBJ2-1; D may be TRBD2 (6 bases). V was pared by 3 bases and J by 5 bases, with 17 bases between. This CDR3 region has 16 residues. The CDR3 DNA reads TGTGCCAGCAGTTTGGAAGGAGGAGGGCTTAACAATGAGCAGTTCTTC. Protein sequence: CASSLEGGGLNNEQFF.

This clonotype showed up just a few times. The chain is built from TRBV20-1 and TRBJ2-2, with 10 bases identical to TRBD2. The ends lost 3 bases at V and 5 bases at J; junction bases unmatched: 3. The germline CDR1 and CDR2 sequences are DFQATT and SNEGSKA (reference sequence). This CDR3 spans 14 amino acids. The CDR3 spells CSASLLAGTGELFF. CDR3 nucleotides: TGCAGTGCTAGTCTACTAGCGGGGACCGGGGAGCTGTTTTTT.

This clonotype occurred a few times. V is TRBV5-1 and J is TRBJ2-1, with unresolved D. The germline V gene has CDR1 SGHRS and CDR2 YFSETQ. V gave up 0 bases and J gave up 6 bases, with 7 bases separating them. The CDR3 sequence is 13 residues long. For the CDR3, the DNA is TGCGCCAGCAGCTTGGTACAGTCCAATGAGCAGTTCTTC. Encoded protein: CASSLVQSNEQFF. The complete variable domain, with remaining parts taken from reference TRBV5-1 and TRBJ2-1, reads KAGVTQTPRYLIKTRGQQVTLSCSPISGHRSVSWYQQTPGQGLQFLFEYFSETQRNKGNFPGRFSGRQFSNSRSEMNVSTLELGDSALYLCASSLVQSNEQFFGPGTRLTVL.

This clonotype has more than one count but fewer than ten. The chain carries TRBV5-1 and TRBJ2-7; TRBD1 might be the D (7 bases). CDR1 is SGHRS and CDR2 is YFSETQ in the germline V gene. CDR3 length: 16 amino acids. The ends were cut back, 0 bases at V and 3 bases at J, with 16 bases in the middle. In nucleotides, the CDR3 is TGCGCCAGCAGCTTGGATGAGGCGGGACAGATCTACGAGCAGTACTTC. It yields the protein CASSLDEAGQIYEQYF.